These 13 T cell receptor beta chains were sequenced from one sample in a study of beta chain features in type 1 diabetes. These receptors have no known antigen. The entirety of the isolated RNA underwent reverse transcription, so expressed TCRB transcripts were sequenced. Method: immunoSEQ multiplex PCR; TCRdb's copy keeps in-frame clones and lacks some. The sample carries some 350,000 clones, roughly a tenth recorded once. Study-wide results and limits: TCRB CDR3s from Type 1 diabetes patients were moderately but significantly shorter in all four CD4+ subsets.

The source material was central memory CD4+ T cells from blood. The receptors here all came from a man in his thirties or forties with type 1 diabetes.

This clone has only a few counts. The chain combines TRBV10-3 with TRBJ2-1, with D maybe TRBD2 (5 bases). V dropped 8 bases and J dropped 5 bases, with 13 bases sitting between them. The CDR3 is made up of 13 amino acids. Germline lookup yields CDR1 ENHRY and CDR2 SYGVKD. CDR3 loop: CAILSAENNEQFF. The CDR3, as DNA: TGTGCCATCCTTAGCGCAGAAAACAATGAGCAGTTCTTC.

The chain employs TRBV28 and TRBJ1-2, with D unclear. Trimming removed 4 bases from V and 7 bases from J, with 16 bases in between. This CDR3 is 14 amino acids long. From germline, CDR1 is MDHEN and CDR2 SYDVKM. The CDR3 here is CASSYRSADLGYTF. CDR3 sequence (DNA): TGTGCCAGCAGTTATCGGAGCGCGGATCTTGGCTACACCTTC.

The chain has TRBV20-1 and TRBJ2-1; perhaps TRBD1 as D (6 bases). The CDR3 contains 11 residues. Germline V CDR1 and CDR2: DFQATT, SNEGSKA (reference sequence). CDR3 nucleotides: TGCAGGGGGGCGGTCTACAATGAGCAGTTCTTC. It codes for CRGAVYNEQFF.

This clone was detected only a few times. The gene calls are TRBV9 and TRBJ2-1; 7 bases agree with TRBD2. The V and J ends lost 2 bases and 7 bases, in that order; junction bases with no gene match: 15. The CDR3 loop spans 17 amino acids. CDR1 and CDR2 (germline): SGDLS, YYNGEE. The CDR3 loop is CASSVTAGVVWENEQFF. The CDR3 coding sequence is TGTGCCAGCAGCGTGACGGCGGGAGTAGTATGGGAGAATGAGCAGTTCTTC.

The chain has TRBV6-5 and TRBJ1-3; D perhaps matches TRBD1 (5 bases). CDR1 is MNHEY, CDR2 SVGAGI, per germline. The CDR3 runs 12 residues. Trimming took off 10 bases at V and 5 bases at J, with 12 bases between the two ends. CDR3 nucleotide sequence: TGTGCCACAGGGCAGGGCCGAAACACCATATATTTT. Its translation is CATGQGRNTIYF.

Of note for this clone: The junction does not match germline at one end; this may be a read error. V and J are TRBV28 and TRBJ2-2; unclear D gene. The CDR3 runs to 12 residues. Germline assignment: CDR1 MDHEN and CDR2 SYDVKM. CDR3 in DNA: TGCGCCGCTGCAGGGAACACCGGGGAGCTGTTTTTT. This encodes CAAAGNTGELFF.

This clone was detected a few times. The V gene is TRBV6-5, the J gene TRBJ1-2, with a possible D match to TRBD1 (6 bases). Germline V gene lookup returns CDR1 MNHEY and CDR2 SVGAGI. This CDR3 contains 14 residues. V lost 7 bases and J lost 4, with 16 bases in between. This CDR3 reads CASTNWGAGYGYTF. The CDR3, as DNA: TGTGCCAGCACTAACTGGGGGGCCGGCTATGGCTACACCTTC.

In its sample, this clone was seen a few times. The rearrangement uses TRBV4-1 and TRBJ2-5; 7 positions match TRBD1. The DNA matches TRBJ2-7 better at its end, which makes the J call doubtful. CDR1 and CDR2 (germline): MGHRA, YSYEKL. This CDR3 has 15 residues. CDR3 DNA: TGCGCCAGCAGCCAAGAGGGACAGCGGTACGGCGAGCAGTACTTC. Translation gives CASSQEGQRYGEQYF.

This clone was seen only a few times. The genes are TRBV5-1 and TRBJ2-7; TRBD2 matches 7 bases. Germline V gene lookup returns CDR1 SGHRS and CDR2 YFSETQ. V shed 4 bases and J 2 bases; nucleotides not matched to a gene: 3. This CDR3 has 13 residues. CDR3 protein: CASSPGGTYEQYF. Here the CDR3 DNA reads TGCGCCAGCAGCCCGGGAGGTACCTACGAGCAGTACTTC.

This clone has only a few counts. This chain uses TRBV18 with TRBJ1-1, with D possibly matching TRBD1 (6 bases). Germline values: CDR1 KGHSH, CDR2 LQKENI. The V and J ends lost 5 bases and 6 bases respectively, with 13 bases between them. The CDR3 sequence is 13 residues long. The CDR3 loop reads CASSANREAEAFF. The CDR3 region has the DNA TGTGCCAGCTCAGCCAACAGGGAAGCTGAAGCTTTCTTT.

This clone was seen only a few times. This chain joins TRBV27 and TRBJ2-2; 9 bases are a match to TRBD1. Trimming cost V 6 bases and J 3 bases; bases outside gene matches: 23. CDR3 size: 21 residues. CDR1 is MNHEY and CDR2 is SMNVEV in the germline V gene (reference sequence). In DNA form, the CDR3 reads TGTGCCAGCAGCTTAACAGGGGGCGTCGGTTTTACCGTTGGGGACACCGGGGAGCTGTTTTTT. It codes for CASSLTGGVGFTVGDTGELFF.

The genes are TRBV6-5 and TRBJ1-1; tentatively, D is TRBD1 (6 bases). The V gene lost 6 bases and the J gene lost 8 bases, with 19 bases spanning the gap. Looked up from germline, CDR1 is MNHEY and CDR2 is SVGAGI. The CDR3 is 14 residues long. CDR3: CASRDKTGSPEAFF. Written as DNA, the CDR3 is TGTGCCAGCAGGGATAAAACAGGGTCCCCCGAAGCTTTCTTT.

This sequence joins TRBV28 and TRBJ2-1; 9 bases are a match to TRBD1. The V gene's germline CDR1 is MDHEN and CDR2 SYDVKM. The CDR3 consists of 14 residues. With 6 bases clipped from V and 4 bases from J, the junction kept 4 bases outside the gene matches. CDR3 loop: CASRNGQGYNEQFF. In DNA, the CDR3 is TGTGCCAGCAGAAACGGACAGGGGTACAATGAGCAGTTCTTC. The full variable domain, its missing parts supplied by reference TRBV28 and TRBJ2-1, is DVKVTQSSRYLVKRTGEKVFLECVQDMDHENMFWYRQDPGLGLRLIYFSYDVKMKEKGDIPEGYSVSREKKERFSLILESASTNQTSMYLCASRNGQGYNEQFFGPGTRLTVL.